Included here is one T cell receptor (beta chain) sequence, with context. This entry is derived from a study of shared T cell receptors in the human thymus. Assay: immunoSEQ multiplex PCR; the TCRdb copy retains only in-frame clones and omits some. The sample carries roughly 410,000 clones, roughly 94% recorded once. Germline CDR1 is MGHDK and CDR2 is SYGVNS. V dropped 11 bases and J dropped 5; count of bases not matched to a gene: 2. The CDR3 runs 10 residues. This sequence joins TRBV25-1 and TRBJ2-5; TRBD1 matches at 7 bases. This sequence originates from a human donor. Material: thymocytes. CDR3 protein: CAVQGETQYF. DNA for the CDR3: TGTGCCGTACAGGGGGAGACCCAGTACTTC. Full variable domain (outside the CDR3, taken from reference TRBV25-1 and TRBJ2-5): EADIYQTPRYLVIGTGKKITLECSQTMGHDKMYWYQQDPGMELHLIHYSYGVNSTEKGDLSSESTVSRIRTEHFPLTLESARPSHTSQYLCAVQGETQYFGPGTRLLVL.